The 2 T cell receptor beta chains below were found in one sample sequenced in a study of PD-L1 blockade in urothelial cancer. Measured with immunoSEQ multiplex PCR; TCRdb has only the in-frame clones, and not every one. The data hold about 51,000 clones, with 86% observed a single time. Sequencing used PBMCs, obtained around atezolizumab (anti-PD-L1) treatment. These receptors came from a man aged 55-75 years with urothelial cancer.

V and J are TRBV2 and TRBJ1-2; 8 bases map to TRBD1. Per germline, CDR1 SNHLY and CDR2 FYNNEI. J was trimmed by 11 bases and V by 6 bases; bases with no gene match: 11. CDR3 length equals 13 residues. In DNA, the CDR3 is TGTGCCAGCAGCGACCGGACAGGGCGGGGGTACACCTTC. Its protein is CASSDRTGRGYTF.

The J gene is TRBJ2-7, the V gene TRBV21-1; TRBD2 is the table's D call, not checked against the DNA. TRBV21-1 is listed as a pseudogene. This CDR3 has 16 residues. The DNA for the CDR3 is TGTGCCAGCAGCAAAGGGGCTAGCGAGAGCTCCTACGAGCAGTACTTC. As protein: CASSKGASESSYEQYF.